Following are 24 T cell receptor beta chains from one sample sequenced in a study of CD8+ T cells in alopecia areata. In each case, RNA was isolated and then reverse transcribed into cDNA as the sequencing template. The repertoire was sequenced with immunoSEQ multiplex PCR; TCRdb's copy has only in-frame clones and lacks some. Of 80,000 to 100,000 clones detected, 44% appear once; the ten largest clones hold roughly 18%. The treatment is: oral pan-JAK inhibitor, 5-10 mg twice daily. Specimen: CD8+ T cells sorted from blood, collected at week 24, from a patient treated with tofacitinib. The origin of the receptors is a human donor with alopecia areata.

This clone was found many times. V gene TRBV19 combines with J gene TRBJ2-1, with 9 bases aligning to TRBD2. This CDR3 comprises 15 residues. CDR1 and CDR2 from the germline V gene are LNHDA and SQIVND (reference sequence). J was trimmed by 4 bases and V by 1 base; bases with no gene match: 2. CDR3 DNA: TGTGCCAGTAGTATAGGACTAGCGGCTTACAATGAGCAGTTCTTC. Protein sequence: CASSIGLAAYNEQFF.

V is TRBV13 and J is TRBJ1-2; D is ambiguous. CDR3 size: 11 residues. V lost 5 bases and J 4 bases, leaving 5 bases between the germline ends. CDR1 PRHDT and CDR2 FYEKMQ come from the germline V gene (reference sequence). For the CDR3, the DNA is TGTGCCAGCAGCCGGACCTATGGCTACACCTTC. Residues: CASSRTYGYTF.

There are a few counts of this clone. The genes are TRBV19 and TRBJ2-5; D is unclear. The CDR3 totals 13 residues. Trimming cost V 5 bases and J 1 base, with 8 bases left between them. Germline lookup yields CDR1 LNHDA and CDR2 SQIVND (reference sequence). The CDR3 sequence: CASSLFPQETQYF. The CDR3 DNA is TGTGCCAGTAGTCTTTTCCCCCAAGAGACCCAGTACTTC. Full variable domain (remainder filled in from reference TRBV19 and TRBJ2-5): DGGITQSPKYLFRKEGQNVTLSCEQNLNHDAMYWYRQDPGQGLRLIYYSQIVNDFQKGDIAEGYSVSREKKESFPLTVTSAQKNPTAFYLCASSLFPQETQYFGPGTRLLVL.

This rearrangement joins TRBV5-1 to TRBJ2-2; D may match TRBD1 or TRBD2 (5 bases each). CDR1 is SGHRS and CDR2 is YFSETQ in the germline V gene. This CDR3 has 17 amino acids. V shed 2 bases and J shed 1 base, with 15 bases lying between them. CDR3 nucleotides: TGCGCCAGCAGCTTCAAGAGGGACGGCGGGAACACCGGGGAGCTGTTTTTT. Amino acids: CASSFKRDGGNTGELFF. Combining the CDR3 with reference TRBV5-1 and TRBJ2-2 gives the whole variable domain KAGVTQTPRYLIKTRGQQVTLSCSPISGHRSVSWYQQTPGQGLQFLFEYFSETQRNKGNFPGRFSGRQFSNSRSEMNVSTLELGDSALYLCASSFKRDGGNTGELFFGEGSRLTVL.

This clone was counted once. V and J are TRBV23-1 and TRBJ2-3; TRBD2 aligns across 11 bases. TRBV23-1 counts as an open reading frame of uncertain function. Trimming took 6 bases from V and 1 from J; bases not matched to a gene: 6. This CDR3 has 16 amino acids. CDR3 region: CASSQTLAGGTDTQYF. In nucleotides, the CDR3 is TGCGCCAGCAGCCAAACACTAGCGGGAGGCACAGATACGCAGTATTTT.

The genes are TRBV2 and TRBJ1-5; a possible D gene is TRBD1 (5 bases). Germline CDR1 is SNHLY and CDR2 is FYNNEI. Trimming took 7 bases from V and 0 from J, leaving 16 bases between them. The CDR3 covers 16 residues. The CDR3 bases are TGTGCCAGCATGAGCGGGGCGGGGTATAGCAATCAGCCCCAGCATTTT. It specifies CASMSGAGYSNQPQHF. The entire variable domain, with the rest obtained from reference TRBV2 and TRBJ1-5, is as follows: EPEVTQTPSHQVTQMGQEVILRCVPISNHLYFYWYRQILGQKVEFLVSFYNNEISEKSEIFDDQFSVERPDGSNFTLKIRSTKLEDSAMYFCASMSGAGYSNQPQHFGDGTRLSIL.

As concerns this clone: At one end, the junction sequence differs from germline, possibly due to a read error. CDR3 sequence reads: CASSPYGGRTIAF. CDR3 in DNA: TGTGCCAGCAGCCCCTACGGGGGACGGACTATCGCCTTC. The gene calls are TRBV9 and TRBJ1-2, with D perhaps TRBD1 (5 bases). Germline V gives CDR1 SGDLS, CDR2 YYNGEE. This CDR3 spans 13 amino acids.

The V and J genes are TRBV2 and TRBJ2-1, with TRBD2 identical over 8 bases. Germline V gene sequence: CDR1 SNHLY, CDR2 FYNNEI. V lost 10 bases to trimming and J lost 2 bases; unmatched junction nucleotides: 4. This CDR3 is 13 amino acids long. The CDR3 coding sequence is TGTGCCACCCGTAGCGGGGCCTACAATGAGCAGTTCTTC. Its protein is CATRSGAYNEQFF.

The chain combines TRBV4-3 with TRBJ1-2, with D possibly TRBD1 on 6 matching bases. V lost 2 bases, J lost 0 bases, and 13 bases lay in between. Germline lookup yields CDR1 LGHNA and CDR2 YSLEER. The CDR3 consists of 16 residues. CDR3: CASSQWTASSNYGYTF. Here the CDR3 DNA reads TGCGCCAGCAGCCAATGGACAGCCTCATCTAACTATGGCTACACCTTC.

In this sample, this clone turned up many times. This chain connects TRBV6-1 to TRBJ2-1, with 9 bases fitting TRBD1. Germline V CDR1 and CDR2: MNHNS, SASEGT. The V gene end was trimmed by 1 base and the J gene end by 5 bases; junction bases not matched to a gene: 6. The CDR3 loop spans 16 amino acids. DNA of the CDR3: TGTGCCAGCAGTGAAGACCGGGACAGGGTAAACAATGAGCAGTTCTTC. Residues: CASSEDRDRVNNEQFF.

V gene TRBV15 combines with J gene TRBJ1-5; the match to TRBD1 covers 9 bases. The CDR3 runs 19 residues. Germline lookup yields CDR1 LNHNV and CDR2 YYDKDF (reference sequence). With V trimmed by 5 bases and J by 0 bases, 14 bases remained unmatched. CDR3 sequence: CATSSKVGTGRFSNQPQHF. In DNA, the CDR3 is TGTGCCACCAGCTCTAAAGTAGGGACAGGGAGATTTAGCAATCAGCCCCAGCATTTT.

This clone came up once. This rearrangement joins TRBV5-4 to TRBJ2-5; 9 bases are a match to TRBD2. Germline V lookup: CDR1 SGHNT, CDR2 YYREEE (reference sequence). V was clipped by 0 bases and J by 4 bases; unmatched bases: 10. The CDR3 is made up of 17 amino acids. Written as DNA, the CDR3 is TGTGCCAGCAGCTTGGAAAGACTAGCGGAGTTGGGAGAGACCCAGTACTTC. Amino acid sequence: CASSLERLAELGETQYF.

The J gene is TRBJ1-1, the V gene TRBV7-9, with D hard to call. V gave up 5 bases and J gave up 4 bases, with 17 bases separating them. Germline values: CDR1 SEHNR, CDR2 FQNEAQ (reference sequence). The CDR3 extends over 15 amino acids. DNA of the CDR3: TGTGCCAGCAGCCCGCCCCTGGGGTCGGGCACTGAAGCTTTCTTT. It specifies CASSPPLGSGTEAFF.

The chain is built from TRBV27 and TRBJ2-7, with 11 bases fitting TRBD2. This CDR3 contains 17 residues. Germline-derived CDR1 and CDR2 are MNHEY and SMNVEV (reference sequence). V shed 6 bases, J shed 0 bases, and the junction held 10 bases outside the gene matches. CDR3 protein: CASSQLTSGVSSYEQYF. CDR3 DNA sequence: TGTGCCAGCAGCCAACTGACTAGCGGGGTTAGCTCCTACGAGCAGTACTTC.

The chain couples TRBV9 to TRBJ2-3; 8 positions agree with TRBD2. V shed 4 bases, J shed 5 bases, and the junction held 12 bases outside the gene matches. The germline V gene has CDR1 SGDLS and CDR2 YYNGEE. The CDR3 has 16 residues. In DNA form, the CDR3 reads TGTGCCAGCAGCTCCCTCCCAGCGGGAGTTAAAGATACGCAGTATTTT. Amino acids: CASSSLPAGVKDTQYF.

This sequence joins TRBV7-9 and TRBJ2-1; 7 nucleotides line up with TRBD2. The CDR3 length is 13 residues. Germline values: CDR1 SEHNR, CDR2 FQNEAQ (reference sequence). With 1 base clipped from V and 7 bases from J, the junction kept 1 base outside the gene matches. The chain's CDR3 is CASSLGGSNEQFF. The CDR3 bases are TGTGCCAGCAGCTTAGGCGGGAGTAATGAGCAGTTCTTC.

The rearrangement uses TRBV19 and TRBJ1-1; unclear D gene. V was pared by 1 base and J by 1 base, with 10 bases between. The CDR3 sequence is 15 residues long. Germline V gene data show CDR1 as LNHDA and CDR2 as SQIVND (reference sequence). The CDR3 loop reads CASSIVGSANTEAFF. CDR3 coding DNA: TGTGCCAGTAGTATAGTGGGCAGCGCGAACACTGAAGCTTTCTTT.

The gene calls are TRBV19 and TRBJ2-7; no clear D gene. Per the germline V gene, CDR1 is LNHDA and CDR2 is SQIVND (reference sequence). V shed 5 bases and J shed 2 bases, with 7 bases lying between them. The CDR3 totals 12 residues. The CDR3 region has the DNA TGTGCCAGTAGTGCTAATACCTACGAGCAGTACTTC. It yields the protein CASSANTYEQYF.

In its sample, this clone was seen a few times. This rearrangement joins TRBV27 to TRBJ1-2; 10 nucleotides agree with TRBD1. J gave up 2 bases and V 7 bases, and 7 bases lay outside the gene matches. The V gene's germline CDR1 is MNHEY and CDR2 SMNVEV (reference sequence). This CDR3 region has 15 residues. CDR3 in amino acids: CASTPRGQGNYGYTF. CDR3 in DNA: TGTGCCAGCACTCCTAGGGGACAGGGGAACTATGGCTACACCTTC.

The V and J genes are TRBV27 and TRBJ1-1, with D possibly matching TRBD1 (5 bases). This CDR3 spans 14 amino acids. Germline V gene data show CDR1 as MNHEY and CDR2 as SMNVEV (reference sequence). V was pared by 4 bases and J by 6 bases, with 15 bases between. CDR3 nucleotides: TGTGCCAGCAGTTCGTGGACAAACTCCGCTGAAGCTTTCTTT. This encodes CASSSWTNSAEAFF.

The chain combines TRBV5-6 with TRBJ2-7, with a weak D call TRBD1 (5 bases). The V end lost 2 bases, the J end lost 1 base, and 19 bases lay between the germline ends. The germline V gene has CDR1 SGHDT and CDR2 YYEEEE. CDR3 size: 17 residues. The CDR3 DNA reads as TGTGCCAGCAGCTTTGCAGGACATAGCCCCAAGTCCTACGAGCAGTACTTC. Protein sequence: CASSFAGHSPKSYEQYF.

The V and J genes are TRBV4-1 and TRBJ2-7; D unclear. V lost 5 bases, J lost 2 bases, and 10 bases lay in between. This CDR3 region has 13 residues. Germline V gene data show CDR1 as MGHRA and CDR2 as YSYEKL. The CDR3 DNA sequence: TGCGCCAGCAGCACATTAGGTGCCTACGAGCAGTACTTC. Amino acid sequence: CASSTLGAYEQYF.

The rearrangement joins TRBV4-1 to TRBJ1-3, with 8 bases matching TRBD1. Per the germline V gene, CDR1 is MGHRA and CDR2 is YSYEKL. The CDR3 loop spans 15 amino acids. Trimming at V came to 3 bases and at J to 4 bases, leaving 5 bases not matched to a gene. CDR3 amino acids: CASSQDRASGNTIYF. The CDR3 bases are TGCGCCAGCAGCCAGGACAGGGCTTCGGGAAACACCATATATTTT.

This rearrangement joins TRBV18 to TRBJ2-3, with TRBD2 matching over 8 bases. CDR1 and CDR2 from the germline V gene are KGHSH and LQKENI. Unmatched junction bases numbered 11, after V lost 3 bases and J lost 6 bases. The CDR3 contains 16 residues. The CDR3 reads CASSPSGRGPRDTQYF. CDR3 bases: TGTGCCAGCTCACCGAGCGGGAGAGGCCCCCGGGATACGCAGTATTTT. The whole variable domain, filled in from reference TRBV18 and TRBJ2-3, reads NAGVMQNPRHLVRRRGQEARLRCSPMKGHSHVYWYRQLPEEGLKFMVYLQKENIIDESGMPKERFSAEFPKEGPSILRIQQVVRGDSAAYFCASSPSGRGPRDTQYFGPGTRLTVL.